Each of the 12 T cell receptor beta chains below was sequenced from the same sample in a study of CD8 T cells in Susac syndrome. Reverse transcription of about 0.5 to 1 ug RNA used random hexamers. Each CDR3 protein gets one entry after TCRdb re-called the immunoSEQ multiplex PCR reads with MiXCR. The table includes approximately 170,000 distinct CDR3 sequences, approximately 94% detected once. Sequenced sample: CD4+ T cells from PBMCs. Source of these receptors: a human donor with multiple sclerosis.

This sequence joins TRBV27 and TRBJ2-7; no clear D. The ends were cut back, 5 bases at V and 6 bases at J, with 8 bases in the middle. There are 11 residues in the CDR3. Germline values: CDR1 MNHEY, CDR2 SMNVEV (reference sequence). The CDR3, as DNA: TGTGCCAGCAGTCTGAAGGGCGAGCAGTACTTC. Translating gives CASSLKGEQYF.

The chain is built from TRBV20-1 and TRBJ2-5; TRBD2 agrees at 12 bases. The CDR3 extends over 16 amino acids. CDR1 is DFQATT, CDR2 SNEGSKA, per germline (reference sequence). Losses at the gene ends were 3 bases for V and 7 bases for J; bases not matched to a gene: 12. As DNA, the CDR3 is TGCAGTGCTAGCCTGACTAGCGGGGGAGCTGGGGCGACCCAGTACTTC. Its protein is CSASLTSGGAGATQYF.

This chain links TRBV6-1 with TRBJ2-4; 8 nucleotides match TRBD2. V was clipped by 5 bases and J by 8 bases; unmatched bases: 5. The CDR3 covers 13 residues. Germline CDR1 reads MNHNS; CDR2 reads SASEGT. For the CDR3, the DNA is TGTGCCAGCAGTTGGAGCGGGAGCTACATTCAGTACTTC. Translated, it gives CASSWSGSYIQYF.

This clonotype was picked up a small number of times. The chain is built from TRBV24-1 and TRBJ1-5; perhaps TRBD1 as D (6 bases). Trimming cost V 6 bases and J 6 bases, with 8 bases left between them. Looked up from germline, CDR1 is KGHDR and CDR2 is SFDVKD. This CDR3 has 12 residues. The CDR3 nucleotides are TGTGCCACCAGTCAGGGGAGTCAGCCCCAGCATTTT. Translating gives CATSQGSQPQHF.

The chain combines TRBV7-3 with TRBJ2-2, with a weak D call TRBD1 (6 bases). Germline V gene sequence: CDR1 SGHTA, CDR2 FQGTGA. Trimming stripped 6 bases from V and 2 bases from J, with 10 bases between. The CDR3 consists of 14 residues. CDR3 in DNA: TGTGCCAGCAGGGGGGCAACAAACACCGGGGAGCTGTTTTTT. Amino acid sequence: CASRGATNTGELFF.

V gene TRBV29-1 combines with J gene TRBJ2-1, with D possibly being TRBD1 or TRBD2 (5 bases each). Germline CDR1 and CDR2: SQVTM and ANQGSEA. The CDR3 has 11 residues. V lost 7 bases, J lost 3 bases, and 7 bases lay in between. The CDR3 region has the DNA TGCAGCGGGGACCGCTACAATGAGCAGTTCTTC. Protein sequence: CSGDRYNEQFF.

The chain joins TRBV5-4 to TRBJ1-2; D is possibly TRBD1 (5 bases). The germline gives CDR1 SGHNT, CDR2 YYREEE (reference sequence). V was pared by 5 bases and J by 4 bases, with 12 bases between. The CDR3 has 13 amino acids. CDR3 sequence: CASSTDSVYGYTF. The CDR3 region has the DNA TGTGCCAGCAGTACTGACAGCGTCTATGGCTACACCTTC.

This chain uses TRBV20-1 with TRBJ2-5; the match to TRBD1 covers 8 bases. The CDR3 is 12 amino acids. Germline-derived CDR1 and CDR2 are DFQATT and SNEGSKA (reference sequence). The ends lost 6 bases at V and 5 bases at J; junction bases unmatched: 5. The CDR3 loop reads CSADRGRETQYF. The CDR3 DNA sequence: TGCAGTGCCGACAGGGGACGGGAGACCCAGTACTTC.

The CDR3 coding sequence is TGTGCCAGCAGCTTGGCTAGCGGGAGTAAAGGCACAGATACGCAGTATTTT. This encodes CASSLASGSKGTDTQYF. The V gene is TRBV5-8, the J gene TRBJ2-3, with 10 bases identical to TRBD2. V shed 0 bases and J 1 base; nucleotides not matched to a gene: 5. The CDR3 sequence is 17 residues long. The germline CDR1 and CDR2 sequences are SGHTS and YDEGEE. The full variable domain, in which reference TRBV5-8 and TRBJ2-3 provide the parts outside the CDR3, is EAGVTQSPTHLIKTRGQQATLRCSPISGHTSVYWYQQALGLGLQFLLWYDEGEERNRGNFPPRFSGRQFPNYSSELNVNALELEDSALYLCASSLASGSKGTDTQYFGPGTRLTVL.

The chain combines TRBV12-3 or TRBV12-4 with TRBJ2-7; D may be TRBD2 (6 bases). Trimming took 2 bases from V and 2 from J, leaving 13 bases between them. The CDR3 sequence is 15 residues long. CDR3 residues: CASSLRPSGAYEQYF. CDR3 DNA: TGTGCCAGCAGTTTAAGGCCGTCGGGAGCCTACGAGCAGTACTTC.

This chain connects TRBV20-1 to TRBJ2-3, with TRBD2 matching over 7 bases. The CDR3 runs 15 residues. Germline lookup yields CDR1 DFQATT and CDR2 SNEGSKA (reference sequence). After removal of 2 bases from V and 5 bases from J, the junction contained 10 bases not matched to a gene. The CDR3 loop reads CSARHLAGRQDTQYF. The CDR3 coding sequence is TGCAGTGCTAGACACTTAGCGGGTAGACAAGATACGCAGTATTTT.

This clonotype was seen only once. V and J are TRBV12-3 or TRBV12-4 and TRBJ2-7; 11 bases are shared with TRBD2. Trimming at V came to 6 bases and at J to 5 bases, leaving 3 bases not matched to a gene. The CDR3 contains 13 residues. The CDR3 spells CASRTSGIDEQYF. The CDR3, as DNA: TGTGCCAGCAGGACTAGCGGGATCGACGAGCAGTACTTC.